The clone carrying this TCR beta chain came up a few times. Its antigen is not known. This sample was taken from a study of T cells after yellow fever vaccination. General study results and limits: Within FACS-sorted repertoires, abundant clonotypes contaminating from the bulk population could be present. On re-exposure, the response was weaker but peaked faster, at day 5 versus 15. Few clonotypes appeared in both CD4 and CD8 compartments. Post-booster reappearance was seen for most primary-vaccination clones (just under 97% CD4, 75% to 90% CD8).

CDR3 length equals 15 residues. V lost 4 bases, J lost 7 bases, and 16 bases lay in between. Germline loops: CDR1 LGHNA, CDR2 YSLEER. TCRdb called the 5' RACE reads again in MiXCR, with one record for every CDR3 protein. Of 450,000 to 650,000 distinct CDR3 sequences in the sample, approximately 15% were seen once. This chain uses TRBV4-3 with TRBJ1-4; D not resolved. Sequencing used PBMCs, obtained on the day of the yellow fever booster vaccination. This TCR derives from a man aged 25-45 years who received the YFV17D yellow fever vaccine. DNA for the CDR3: TGCGCCAGCAGCCCGAGCGCTAACTGGGGTGAAAAACTGTTTTTT. Translated, it gives CASSPSANWGEKLFF.